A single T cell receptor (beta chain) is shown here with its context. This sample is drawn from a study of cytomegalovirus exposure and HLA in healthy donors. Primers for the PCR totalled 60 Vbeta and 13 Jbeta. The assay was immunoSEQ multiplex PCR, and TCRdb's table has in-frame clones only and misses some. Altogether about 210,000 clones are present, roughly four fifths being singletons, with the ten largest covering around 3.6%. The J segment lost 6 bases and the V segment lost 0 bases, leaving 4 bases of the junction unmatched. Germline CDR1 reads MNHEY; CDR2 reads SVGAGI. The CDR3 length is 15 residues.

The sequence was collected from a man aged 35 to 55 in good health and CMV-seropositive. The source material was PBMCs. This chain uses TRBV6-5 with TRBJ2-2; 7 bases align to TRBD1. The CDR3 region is CASSYSGGAPGELFF. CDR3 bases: TGTGCCAGCAGTTACTCAGGGGGCGCGCCCGGGGAGCTGTTTTTT.